This TCR beta chain was documented in a study of radiotherapy plus CTLA-4 blockade in lung cancer. On the study more broadly: Disease control was seen in approximately 31% of patients, objective responses in 18%.

The CDR3 runs 16 residues. Per germline, CDR1 MNHEY and CDR2 SMNVEV (reference sequence). Trimming removed 10 bases from V and 0 bases from J, with 18 bases in between. Regarding this clone: Its matching antigen is unknown.

Study-level points and caveats: Early blood T cell clone changes and increased post-radiation serum interferon-beta were reportedly the strongest response predictors. Expansion in blood of tumor-derived TCR clones was seen after radiotherapy plus ipilimumab.

Profiled with immunoSEQ multiplex PCR; TCRdb holds only in-frame clones, not every one. The sample lists under 110,000 clones, about 83% seen once, with 2.4% in the top ten. The receptor comes from a human donor with non-small cell lung cancer that progressed on radiotherapy plus ipilimumab. Some clones in this sample may be carry-over from other donors' samples. The sample in question was peripheral blood, obtained from a patient treated with radiotherapy plus ipilimumab. The chain couples TRBV27 to TRBJ2-2; D may be TRBD1 (6 bases). CDR3 sequence (DNA): TGTGCCACGGGAAGGGGGTCCCTCGCGAACACCGGGGAGCTGTTTTTT. Translation: CATGRGSLANTGELFF.